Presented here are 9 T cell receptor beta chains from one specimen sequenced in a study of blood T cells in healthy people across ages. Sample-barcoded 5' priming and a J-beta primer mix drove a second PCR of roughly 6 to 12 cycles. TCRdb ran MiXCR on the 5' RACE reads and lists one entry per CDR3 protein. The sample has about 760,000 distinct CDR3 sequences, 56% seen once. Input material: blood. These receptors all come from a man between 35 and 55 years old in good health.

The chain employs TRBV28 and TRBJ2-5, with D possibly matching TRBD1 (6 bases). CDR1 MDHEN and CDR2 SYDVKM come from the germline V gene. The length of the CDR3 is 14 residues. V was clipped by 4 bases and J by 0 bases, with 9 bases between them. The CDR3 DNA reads TGTGCCAGCAGTTCAGGGGCCTACCAAGAGACCCAGTACTTC. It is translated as CASSSGAYQETQYF.

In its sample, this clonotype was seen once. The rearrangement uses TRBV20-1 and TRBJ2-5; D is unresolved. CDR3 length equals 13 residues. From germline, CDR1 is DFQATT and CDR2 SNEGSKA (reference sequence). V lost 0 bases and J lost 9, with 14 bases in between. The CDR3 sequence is CSARDESDMAQYF. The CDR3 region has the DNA TGCAGTGCTAGAGATGAGTCCGACATGGCCCAGTACTTC.

Here the CDR3 reads CASSQGTTRETQYF. For the CDR3, the DNA is TGCGCCAGCAGCCAAGGGACTACACGGGAGACCCAGTACTTC. The chain uses TRBV4-3 and TRBJ2-7; a weak D match, TRBD2 (6 bases). The DNA end is a closer match to TRBJ2-5, so the J assignment may be wrong. The CDR3 length is 14 residues. Germline-derived CDR1 and CDR2 are LGHNA and YSLEER.

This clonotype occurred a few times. The CDR3 region has the DNA TGCAGCGCAGCGGGAGTTCGCCCCTACGAGCAGTACTTC. It is translated as CSAAGVRPYEQYF. The chain links TRBV29-1 to TRBJ2-7, with 8 bases aligning to TRBD2. This CDR3 comprises 13 residues. V shed 7 bases, J shed 2 bases, and the junction held 7 bases outside the gene matches. CDR1 SQVTM and CDR2 ANQGSEA come from the germline V gene.

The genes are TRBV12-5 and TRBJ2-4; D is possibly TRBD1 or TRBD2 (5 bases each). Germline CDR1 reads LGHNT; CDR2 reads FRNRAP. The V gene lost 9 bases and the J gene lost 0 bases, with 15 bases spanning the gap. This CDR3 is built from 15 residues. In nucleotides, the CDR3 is TGTGCTAGCCAAGAGTCGGGGCTAGCCAAAAACATTCAGTACTTC. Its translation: CASQESGLAKNIQYF.

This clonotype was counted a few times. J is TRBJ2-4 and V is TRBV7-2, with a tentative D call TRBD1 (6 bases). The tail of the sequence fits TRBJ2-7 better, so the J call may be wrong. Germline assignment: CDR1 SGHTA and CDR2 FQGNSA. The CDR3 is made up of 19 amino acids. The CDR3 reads CASSLRTTLLGAQTYEQYF. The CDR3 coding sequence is TGTGCCAGCAGCTTACGCACTACGCTTTTGGGGGCGCAAACCTACGAGCAGTACTTC.

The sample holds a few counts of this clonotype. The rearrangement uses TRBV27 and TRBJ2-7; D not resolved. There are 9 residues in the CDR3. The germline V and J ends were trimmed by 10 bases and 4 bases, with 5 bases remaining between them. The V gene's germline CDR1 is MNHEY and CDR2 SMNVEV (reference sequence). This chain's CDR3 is CATDYEQYF. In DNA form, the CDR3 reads TGTGCCACCGATTACGAGCAGTACTTC.

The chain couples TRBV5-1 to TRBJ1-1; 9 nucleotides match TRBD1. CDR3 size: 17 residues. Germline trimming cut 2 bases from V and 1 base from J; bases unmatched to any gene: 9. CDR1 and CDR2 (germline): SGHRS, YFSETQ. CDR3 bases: TGCGCCAGCAGCTTCCGGGACAGGGAAAGGCCGAACACTGAAGCTTTCTTT. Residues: CASSFRDRERPNTEAFF.

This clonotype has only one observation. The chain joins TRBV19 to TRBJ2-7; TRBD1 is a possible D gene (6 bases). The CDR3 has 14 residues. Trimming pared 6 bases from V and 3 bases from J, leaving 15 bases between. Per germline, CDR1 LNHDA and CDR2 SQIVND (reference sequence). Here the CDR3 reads CASSGRGFFYEQYF. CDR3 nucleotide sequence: TGTGCCAGTAGCGGCAGGGGCTTTTTCTACGAGCAGTACTTC.